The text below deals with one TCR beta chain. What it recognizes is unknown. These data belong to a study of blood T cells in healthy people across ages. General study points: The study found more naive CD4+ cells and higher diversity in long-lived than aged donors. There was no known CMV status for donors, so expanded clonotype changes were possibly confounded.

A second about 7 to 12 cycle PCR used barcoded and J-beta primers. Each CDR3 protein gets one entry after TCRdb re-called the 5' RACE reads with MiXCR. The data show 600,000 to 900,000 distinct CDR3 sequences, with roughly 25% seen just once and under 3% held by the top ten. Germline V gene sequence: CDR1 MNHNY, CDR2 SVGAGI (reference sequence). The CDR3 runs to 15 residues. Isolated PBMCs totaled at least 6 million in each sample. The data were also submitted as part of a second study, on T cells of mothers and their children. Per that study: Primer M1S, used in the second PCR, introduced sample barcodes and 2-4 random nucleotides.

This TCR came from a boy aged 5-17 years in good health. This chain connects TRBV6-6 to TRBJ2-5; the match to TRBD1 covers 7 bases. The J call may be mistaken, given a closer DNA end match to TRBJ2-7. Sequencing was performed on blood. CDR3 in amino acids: CASSYPADRSYEQYF. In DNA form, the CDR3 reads TGTGCCAGCAGTTACCCTGCGGACAGGTCCTACGAGCAGTACTTC.